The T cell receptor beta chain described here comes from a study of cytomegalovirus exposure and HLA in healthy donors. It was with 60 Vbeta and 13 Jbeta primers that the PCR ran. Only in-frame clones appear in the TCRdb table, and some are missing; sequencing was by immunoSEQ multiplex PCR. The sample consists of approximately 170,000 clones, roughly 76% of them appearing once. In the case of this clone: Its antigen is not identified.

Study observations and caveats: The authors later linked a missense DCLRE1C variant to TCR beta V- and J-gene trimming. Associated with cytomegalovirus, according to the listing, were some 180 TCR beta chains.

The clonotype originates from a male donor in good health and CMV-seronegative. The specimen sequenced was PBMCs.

CDR3 in amino acids: CTSSQEDRETENQSSYNSPLHF. The CDR3 bases are TGCACCAGCAGCCAAGAGGACAGGGAAACCGAAAACCAAAGCTCCTATAATTCACCCCTCCACTTT. The chain employs TRBV1 and TRBJ1-6; the listed D gene, TRBD1, was not tested against the DNA. TRBV1 is a listed pseudogene. The CDR3 is 22 residues long.